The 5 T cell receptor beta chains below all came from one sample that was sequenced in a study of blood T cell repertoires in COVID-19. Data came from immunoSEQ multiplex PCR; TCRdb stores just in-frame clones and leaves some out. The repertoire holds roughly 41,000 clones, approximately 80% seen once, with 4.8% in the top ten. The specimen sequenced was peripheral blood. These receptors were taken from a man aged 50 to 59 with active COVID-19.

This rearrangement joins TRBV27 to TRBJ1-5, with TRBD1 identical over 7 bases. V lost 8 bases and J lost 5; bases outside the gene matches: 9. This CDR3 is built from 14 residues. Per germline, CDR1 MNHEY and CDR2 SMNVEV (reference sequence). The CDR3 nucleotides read TGTGCCAGCCTTGACAGGGTCGGGGATCAGCCCCAGCATTTT. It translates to CASLDRVGDQPQHF.

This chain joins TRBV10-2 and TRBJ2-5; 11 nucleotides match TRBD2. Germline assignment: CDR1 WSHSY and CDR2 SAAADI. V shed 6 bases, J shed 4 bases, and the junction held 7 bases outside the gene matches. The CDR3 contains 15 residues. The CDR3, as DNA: TGCGCCAGCAGCAGTAGCGGGGGGGCGAGAGAGACCCAGTACTTC. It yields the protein CASSSSGGARETQYF.

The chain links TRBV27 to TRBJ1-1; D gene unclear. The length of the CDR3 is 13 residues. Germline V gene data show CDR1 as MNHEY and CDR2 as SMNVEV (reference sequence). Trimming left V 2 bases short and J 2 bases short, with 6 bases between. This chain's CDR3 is CASSLILNTEAFF. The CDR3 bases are TGTGCCAGCAGTTTAATACTAAACACTGAAGCTTTCTTT.

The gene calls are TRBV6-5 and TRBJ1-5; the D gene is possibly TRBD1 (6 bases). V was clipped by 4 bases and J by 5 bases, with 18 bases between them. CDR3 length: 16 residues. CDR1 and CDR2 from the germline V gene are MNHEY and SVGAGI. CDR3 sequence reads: CASSSNPGRGYQPQHF. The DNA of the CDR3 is TGTGCCAGCAGTTCCAACCCAGGCAGGGGATATCAGCCCCAGCATTTT.

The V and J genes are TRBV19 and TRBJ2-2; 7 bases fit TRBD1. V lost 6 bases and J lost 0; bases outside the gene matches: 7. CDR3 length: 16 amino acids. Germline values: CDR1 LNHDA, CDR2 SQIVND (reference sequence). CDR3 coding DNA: TGTGCCAGTAGCCCGAGGGGGCCCTCGAACACCGGGGAGCTGTTTTTT. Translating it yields CASSPRGPSNTGELFF.